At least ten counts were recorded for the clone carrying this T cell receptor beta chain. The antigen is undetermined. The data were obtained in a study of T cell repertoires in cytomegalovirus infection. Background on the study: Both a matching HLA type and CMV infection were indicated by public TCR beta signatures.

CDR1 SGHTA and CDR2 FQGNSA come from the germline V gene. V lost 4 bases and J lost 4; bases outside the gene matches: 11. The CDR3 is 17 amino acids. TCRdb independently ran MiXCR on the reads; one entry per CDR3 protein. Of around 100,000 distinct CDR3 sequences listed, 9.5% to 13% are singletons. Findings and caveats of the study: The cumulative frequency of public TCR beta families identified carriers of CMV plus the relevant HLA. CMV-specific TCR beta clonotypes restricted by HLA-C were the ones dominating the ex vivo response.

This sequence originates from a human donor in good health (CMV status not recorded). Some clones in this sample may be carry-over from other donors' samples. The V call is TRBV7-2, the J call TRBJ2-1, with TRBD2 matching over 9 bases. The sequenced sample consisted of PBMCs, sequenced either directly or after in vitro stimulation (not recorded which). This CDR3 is CASSSNSGRGGYNEQFF. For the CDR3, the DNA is TGTGCCAGCAGCTCCAATAGCGGGAGAGGGGGTTACAATGAGCAGTTCTTC.